The subject of this entry is one TCR beta chain. The sample originates from a study of shared clonotypes between healthy human individuals. Generated by immunoSEQ multiplex PCR, the TCRdb table keeps only in-frame clones and is missing some. The sample holds 1.5 million to 1.9 million clones, 98% seen once. It was into CD45RA+ naive and CD45RA-negative memory subsets that the CD4+ cells were split. The CDR3 consists of 15 residues. Trimming cost V 1 base and J 4 bases, with 13 bases left between them. Germline V gives CDR1 SGHNT, CDR2 YENEEA. This sequence joins TRBV11-3 and TRBJ2-5; a weak D match, TRBD1 (6 bases). Sequenced material: naive CD4+ T cells sorted from blood. The subset here: CD45RA+ positively selected. This TCR was sampled from a man younger than 40 in good health. As DNA, the CDR3 is TGTGCCAGCAGCTTAGGTGCAGGGGAAGGAGAGACCCAGTACTTC. This gives the protein CASSLGAGEGETQYF.